This T cell receptor beta chain is drawn from a study of blood T cell repertoires in COVID-19. Study information: Donors in the United States, Italy and Spain gave samples during acute or convalescent COVID-19. T cells, B-cell-depleted T cells, or PBMCs provided the cDNA or gDNA that served as material.

This clone was counted once. Per the original methods: Estimation of nucleated cell counts was performed using reference gene primer amplification. Here immunoSEQ multiplex PCR was the method, and the copy in TCRdb shows in-frame clones only, minus some. V and J calls plus clone size are reproduced from that table; the DNA served to infer D and trimming. In the table there are around 60,000 clones, 80% to 95% of which are singletons. Germline loops: CDR1 LGHNA, CDR2 YSLEER. V was clipped by 1 base and J by 7 bases, with 13 bases between them. CDR3 size: 14 residues. The J gene is TRBJ1-2, the V gene TRBV4-3; D remains unclear. Source material: peripheral blood. The origin of this receptor is a man aged 55 to 70 with acute or convalescent COVID-19. CDR3 protein: CASSQARGRSGYTF. The CDR3 DNA reads as TGCGCCAGCAGCCAAGCCCGCGGGAGGTCTGGCTACACCTTC.